This T cell receptor (beta chain) was profiled in a study of tissue T cells after allogeneic stem cell transplantation. The CDR3 runs 14 residues. Germline V gives CDR1 FNHDT, CDR2 SITEND (reference sequence). V was shortened by 2 bases and J by 0 bases, with 7 bases between the two germline ends. As regards this clone: Its antigen is unidentified. Gene names and germline refer to mouse. The CDR3 extends 1 residue past the end of the read, so its final part is completed from the germline J gene.

Study-wide results and limits: Some tissue clones might be persisting host cells; their alloreactivity or antigen specificity was not determined. The patient cohort was small and clinically heterogeneous, with limited sampling depth. Within patients, tissue anatomy strongly shaped TCR repertoire composition. Tissue-detected TCR repertoire was only partly captured by blood and spleen T cells.

TCRdb's table, derived via immunoSEQ multiplex PCR, lists solely in-frame clones and lacks some. The data hold over 40,000 clones, with 73% observed a single time. The sample was sorted cells pooled from one or two spleens. V is TRBV19 and J is TRBJ2-4; no reliable D call. The receptor was derived from a pool of C57BL/6 mice in good health. The CDR3 reads CASSIRHSQNTLYF. The sequenced part of the CDR3 DNA is TGTGCCAGCAGTATCAGACATAGTCAAAACACCTTGTAC.